The 15 T cell receptor beta chains below were found in one sample sequenced in a study of blood T cell repertoires in COVID-19. TCRdb's table, derived via immunoSEQ multiplex PCR, lists solely in-frame clones and lacks some. Of 300,000 or so clones in the sample, over 75% were seen once. The sample was PBMCs or T cells enriched from blood (not recorded which). The receptors come from a woman between 25 and 40 years old who had recovered from COVID-19.

V gene TRBV25-1 combines with J gene TRBJ1-1, with 7 bases aligning to TRBD1. The CDR3 contains 13 residues. CDR1 is MGHDK, CDR2 SYGVNS, per germline. V shed 4 bases, J shed 3 bases, and the junction held 2 bases outside the gene matches. For the CDR3, the DNA is TGTGCCAGCAGTGGTGACAGGGACACTGAAGCTTTCTTT. It translates to CASSGDRDTEAFF.

This chain connects TRBV6-4 to TRBJ2-1; a weak D match, TRBD2 (5 bases). The germline V and J ends were trimmed by 3 bases and 0 bases, with 12 bases remaining between them. Germline CDR1 and CDR2: MRHNA and SNTAGT. The CDR3 contains 16 residues. CDR3 sequence: CASSEGTGSSYNEQFF. DNA of the CDR3: TGTGCCAGCAGTGAAGGTACGGGGAGCTCCTACAATGAGCAGTTCTTC.

The rearrangement links TRBV24-1 to TRBJ1-2, with TRBD1 as a possible D gene (5 bases). The CDR3 length is 15 residues. Per germline, CDR1 KGHDR and CDR2 SFDVKD. V lost 0 bases and J 3 bases, leaving 10 bases between the germline ends. For the CDR3, the DNA is TGTGCCACCAGTGATTTGAGTCAGGGCTACTATGGCTACACCTTC. It yields the protein CATSDLSQGYYGYTF.

The V and J genes are TRBV2 and TRBJ2-7, with D tentatively TRBD1 (6 bases). V lost 1 base to trimming and J lost 5 bases, with 15 bases between them. Germline V gene data show CDR1 as SNHLY and CDR2 as FYNNEI. The CDR3 totals 15 residues. CDR3 in amino acids: CASSEGHRVKNEQYF. CDR3 nucleotides: TGTGCCAGCAGTGAAGGGCACAGGGTTAAAAACGAGCAGTACTTC.

This chain connects TRBV12-3 or TRBV12-4 to TRBJ1-5; 8 positions agree with TRBD1. The CDR3 is 13 amino acids. The V and J ends lost 6 bases and 7 bases, in that order; junction bases with no gene match: 5. Here the CDR3 reads CASRIDRGQPQHF. As DNA, the CDR3 is TGTGCCAGCAGAATCGACAGGGGACAGCCCCAGCATTTT.

The chain employs TRBV6-5 and TRBJ1-2; 12 bases map to TRBD1. The CDR3 loop spans 15 amino acids. J gave up 6 bases and V 8 bases, and 10 bases lay outside the gene matches. Germline-derived CDR1 and CDR2 are MNHEY and SVGAGI. The chain's CDR3 is CASFAGTGGRNGYTF. The CDR3 region has the DNA TGTGCCAGCTTCGCCGGGACAGGGGGCCGTAATGGCTACACCTTC.

The chain couples TRBV29-1 to TRBJ2-2; 8 bases map to TRBD1. Germline assignment: CDR1 SQVTM and CDR2 ANQGSEA. This CDR3 spans 14 amino acids. V gave up 4 bases and J gave up 6 bases; unmatched junction bases: 7. CDR3 bases: TGCAGCGTTGGGGGACAGGTCGGTTCCGGGGAGCTGTTTTTT. Translating it yields CSVGGQVGSGELFF.

V and J are TRBV29-1 and TRBJ2-7, with TRBD1 identical over 10 bases. The CDR3 contains 14 residues. The germline gives CDR1 SQVTM, CDR2 ANQGSEA. Losses at the gene ends were 7 bases for V and 1 base for J; bases not matched to a gene: 7. The CDR3 DNA reads TGCAGCGCTGGGCCGGGACAGGGGTCCTACGAGCAGTACTTC. Translation: CSAGPGQGSYEQYF.

The chain combines TRBV7-2 with TRBJ2-2, with 10 nucleotides matching TRBD1. The CDR3 has 16 amino acids. Losses at the gene ends were 5 bases for V and 7 bases for J; bases not matched to a gene: 10. The germline CDR1 and CDR2 sequences are SGHTA and FQGNSA. The CDR3 nucleotides are TGTGCCAGCAGCCTGGGACAGGGGCTTGGTGGCGGGGAGCTGTTTTTT. Its protein is CASSLGQGLGGGELFF.

J is TRBJ2-1 and V is TRBV9, with 13 bases that match TRBD2. This CDR3 region has 17 residues. Trimming removed 4 bases from V and 7 bases from J; junction bases left unmatched: 11. CDR1 and CDR2 from the germline V gene are SGDLS and YYNGEE. The CDR3 loop is CASSIGLAGARGNEQFF. CDR3 bases: TGTGCCAGCAGCATCGGACTAGCGGGGGCTCGTGGAAATGAGCAGTTCTTC. Combining the CDR3 with reference TRBV9 and TRBJ2-1 gives the whole variable domain DSGVTQTPKHLITATGQRVTLRCSPRSGDLSVYWYQQSLDQGLQFLIQYYNGEERAKGNILERFSAQQFPDLHSELNLSSLELGDSALYFCASSIGLAGARGNEQFFGPGTRLTVL.

This chain links TRBV19 with TRBJ2-2; the match to TRBD2 covers 15 bases. This CDR3 region has 18 residues. The germline V gene has CDR1 LNHDA and CDR2 SQIVND (reference sequence). The trim removed 5 bases at V and 5 bases at J, leaving 9 bases unmatched. The CDR3 sequence: CASSPGLAGGKRTGELFF. The CDR3 DNA is TGTGCCAGTAGTCCCGGACTAGCGGGGGGGAAACGGACCGGGGAGCTGTTTTTT.

In its sample, this clone was seen a few times. The chain couples TRBV4-2 to TRBJ1-5; D may be TRBD1 (5 bases). This CDR3 has 16 residues. V lost 4 bases and J 1 base, leaving 14 bases between the germline ends. CDR1 is LGHNA, CDR2 YNFKEQ, per germline. The CDR3 region is CASSPSQGVSNQPQHF. CDR3 DNA sequence: TGTGCCAGCAGCCCCAGCCAGGGTGTGAGCAATCAGCCCCAGCATTTT.

This clone was counted a single time. The chain is built from TRBV3-1 (or the pseudogene TRBV3-2) and TRBJ2-5; D might be TRBD1 (6 bases). The CDR3 contains 16 residues. Per the germline V gene, CDR1 is LGHDT and CDR2 is YNNKEL (reference sequence). V lost 1 base and J lost 1, with 13 bases in between. In nucleotides, the CDR3 is TGTGCCAGCAGCCAAGGTACCGGACAGACCCAAGAGACCCAGTACTTC. Translating it yields CASSQGTGQTQETQYF.

The V and J genes are TRBV14 and TRBJ2-3; 9 bases map to TRBD2. The CDR3 loop spans 15 amino acids. Germline CDR1 is SGHDN and CDR2 is FVKESK. Germline trimming cut 2 bases from V and 9 bases from J; bases unmatched to any gene: 9. This CDR3 is CASSQNRGGASTQYF. The CDR3 DNA is TGTGCCAGCAGCCAAAATCGCGGGGGGGCGAGCACGCAGTATTTT.

The chain uses TRBV30 and TRBJ1-2; D unresolved. Germline V gene lookup returns CDR1 GTSNPN and CDR2 SVGIG (reference sequence). CDR3 length: 13 residues. V was cut by 3 bases and J by 1 base, with 9 bases left in between. This chain's CDR3 is CAWRYGFNYGYTF. In DNA form, the CDR3 reads TGTGCCTGGAGGTACGGGTTTAACTATGGCTACACCTTC.